This T cell receptor (beta chain) was retrieved from a study of blood T cell repertoires in COVID-19. Study at large: Acute and convalescent COVID-19 specimens originated in the United States, Italy and Spain. Nucleic acid was either cDNA or gDNA, and it came from T cells, B-cell-depleted T cells, or PBMCs.

This clone is medium-sized by share. Authors' methods: Researchers report that nucleated cell counts were estimated from reference gene primer amplification. Sequencing was performed with immunoSEQ multiplex PCR; in TCRdb, only in-frame clones are kept and a portion is missing. The DNA gave D and trimming, while V, J and clone size come from that table. Among around 51,000 clones, roughly nine tenths were seen once, and the ten largest hold 5% to 6.5%. Germline V CDR1 and CDR2: DFQATT, SNEGSKA (reference sequence). This CDR3 spans 13 amino acids. V lost 3 bases and J lost 6; bases outside the gene matches: 7.

The sequence was obtained from a man between 65 and 85 years old with acute or convalescent COVID-19. What was sequenced was peripheral blood. The V and J genes are TRBV20-1 and TRBJ2-7, with 8 bases matching TRBD2. This CDR3 is CSASYGAGGEQYF. The CDR3 DNA reads as TGCAGTGCTAGTTACGGTGCGGGGGGCGAGCAGTACTTC.